The TCR beta chain under discussion was sequenced for a study of T cells in Graves' hyperthyroidism and ophthalmopathy. Amplification targeted TCR beta CDR3 regions from RNA transcripts. RT-PCR in the first round (using the HTBI primer set) targeted the TCR CDR3. TCRdb re-analysed the multiplex PCR reads in MiXCR, keeping a single row per CDR3 protein. The data hold over 300,000 distinct CDR3 sequences, with roughly 15% observed a single time. From germline, CDR1 is SGDLS and CDR2 YYNGEE. The CDR3 spans 15 residues. V was clipped by 0 bases and J by 7 bases; unmatched bases: 5. This clonotype was observed many times.

The TCR originated in a woman in her thirties or forties with Graves' ophthalmopathy. Source material: blood. The chain has TRBV9 and TRBJ2-2, with 8 bases identical to TRBD2. The CDR3 region has the DNA TGTGCCAGCAGCGTAGTAAGCGGGGGTGGCGGGGAGCTGTTTTTT. Translating gives CASSVVSGGGGELFF.